What follows are 18 T cell receptor beta chains derived from one specimen sequenced in a study of technical replicates of blood from a handful of donors. Profiling relied on immunoSEQ multiplex PCR, and the TCRdb table lists in-frame clones only, not all of them. The sample records over 60,000 clones, 85% to 95% being singletons. Sequencing was performed on T cells isolated from PBMCs. The receptors stem from a human donor in good health.

CDR3 nucleotides: TGTGCCAGCAGTTTATTTAGCACAGGGGAGGTTTTGGGCCAGCCCCAGCATTTT. Amino acid sequence: CASSLFSTGEVLGQPQHF. V and J are TRBV27 and TRBJ1-5; 7 positions match TRBD1. CDR3 length equals 18 residues. The V segment lost 1 base and the J segment 7 bases; nucleotides outside the gene matches: 16. Germline CDR1 is MNHEY and CDR2 is SMNVEV (reference sequence).

The chain uses TRBV5-3 and TRBJ1-5; D is undetermined. TRBV5-3 carries the ORF label, with uncertain function. CDR3 length equals 14 residues. V lost 0 bases and J 6 bases, leaving 10 bases between the germline ends. CDR3 sequence: CARSLAGDLQPQHF. CDR3 coding DNA: TGTGCCAGAAGCTTGGCCGGGGATCTTCAGCCCCAGCATTTT.

The chain has TRBV19 and TRBJ2-7; 7 positions match TRBD1. Looked up from germline, CDR1 is LNHDA and CDR2 is SQIVND (reference sequence). The CDR3 extends over 14 amino acids. V was clipped by 6 bases and J by 3 bases; unmatched bases: 8. The CDR3 DNA reads as TGTGCCAGTAGCAGGGGGAGAGGGCTCTACGAGCAGTACTTC. Translating it yields CASSRGRGLYEQYF.

The sample holds one count of this clone. The chain has TRBV9 and TRBJ2-5; D possibly corresponds to TRBD1 (6 bases). Germline loops: CDR1 SGDLS, CDR2 YYNGEE. V was pared by 3 bases and J by 5 bases, with 11 bases between. This CDR3 spans 13 amino acids. The CDR3 DNA sequence: TGTGCCAGCAGCGCAGGGGCGGAGGAGACCCAGTACTTC. Protein sequence: CASSAGAEETQYF.

This clone was detected once. V and J are TRBV29-1 and TRBJ2-1, with 9 bases that match TRBD1. Trimming took 6 bases from V and 1 from J; bases not matched to a gene: 4. This CDR3 comprises 14 residues. Germline CDR1 SQVTM, CDR2 ANQGSEA. The CDR3 region is CSVPGTGSYNEQFF. Written as DNA, the CDR3 is TGCAGCGTGCCCGGGACAGGGTCCTACAATGAGCAGTTCTTC.

This sequence joins TRBV5-1 and TRBJ2-3, with 13 bases fitting TRBD2. Germline trimming cut 0 bases from V and 6 bases from J; bases unmatched to any gene: 4. Germline loops: CDR1 SGHRS, CDR2 YFSETQ. CDR3 size: 16 residues. The CDR3 DNA sequence: TGCGCCAGCAGCTTGGCGGGACTAGCGGGACCGGATACGCAGTATTTT. Translated: CASSLAGLAGPDTQYF.

The chain has TRBV5-1 and TRBJ1-1, with D perhaps TRBD1 (6 bases). The CDR3 has 14 residues. V gave up 1 base and J gave up 1 base, with 8 bases separating them. Germline V CDR1 and CDR2: SGHRS, YFSETQ. The CDR3 region is CASSLLQGNTEAFF. The CDR3, as DNA: TGCGCCAGCAGCTTGTTACAGGGGAACACTGAAGCTTTCTTT. The full variable domain, its missing parts supplied by reference TRBV5-1 and TRBJ1-1, is KAGVTQTPRYLIKTRGQQVTLSCSPISGHRSVSWYQQTPGQGLQFLFEYFSETQRNKGNFPGRFSGRQFSNSRSEMNVSTLELGDSALYLCASSLLQGNTEAFFGQGTRLTVV.

The chain carries TRBV11-3 and TRBJ1-2; TRBD1 agrees at 8 bases. CDR1 and CDR2 (germline): SGHNT, YENEEA. The CDR3 length is 14 residues. V gave up 5 bases and J gave up 8 bases; unmatched junction bases: 10. This CDR3 reads CASSLQGGAGGYTF. Written as DNA, the CDR3 is TGTGCCAGCAGCCTACAGGGGGGTGCTGGGGGCTACACCTTC.

The rearrangement joins TRBV7-6 to TRBJ1-4; TRBD1 agrees at 7 bases. The junction had 10 bases not matched to a gene; V was cut back by 4 bases and J by 8 bases. The CDR3 has 15 amino acids. Germline loops: CDR1 SGHVS, CDR2 FNYEAQ. The CDR3 coding sequence is TGTGCCAGCAGCTCCTCAGGGGGAGAAGAAGAAAAACTGTTTTTT. Translation gives CASSSSGGEEEKLFF.

V usage is TRBV7-9 and J usage is TRBJ1-1, with TRBD1 matching 7 bases. The CDR3 has 16 residues. With V trimmed by 2 bases and J by 1 base, 7 bases remained unmatched. Germline assignment: CDR1 SEHNR and CDR2 FQNEAQ (reference sequence). The DNA for the CDR3 is TGTGCCAGCAGCTTACCCGGGGACAGCCAGAACACTGAAGCTTTCTTT. Protein: CASSLPGDSQNTEAFF. The whole variable domain, remainder taken from reference TRBV7-9 and TRBJ1-1, is DTGVSQNPRHKITKRGQNVTFRCDPISEHNRLYWYRQTLGQGPEFLTYFQNEAQLEKSRLLSDRFSAERPKGSFSTLEIQRTEQGDSAMYLCASSLPGDSQNTEAFFGQGTRLTVV.

The chain employs TRBV4-1 and TRBJ2-1; 8 bases align to TRBD2. Losses at the gene ends were 3 bases for V and 3 bases for J; bases not matched to a gene: 7. Germline V lookup: CDR1 MGHRA, CDR2 YSYEKL. The CDR3 length is 16 residues. The CDR3 loop reads CASSHIAGGFYNEQFF. Here the CDR3 DNA reads TGCGCCAGCAGCCATATCGCGGGGGGATTCTACAATGAGCAGTTCTTC.

The chain recombines TRBV27 with TRBJ1-5; 7 nucleotides line up with TRBD1. Germline V lookup: CDR1 MNHEY, CDR2 SMNVEV (reference sequence). With 6 bases clipped from V and 3 bases from J, the junction kept 2 bases outside the gene matches. This CDR3 has 13 residues. CDR3 region: CASRGTDNQPQHF. Written as DNA, the CDR3 is TGTGCCAGCAGGGGGACAGACAATCAGCCCCAGCATTTT.

The chain has TRBV19 and TRBJ2-3; 7 nucleotides align to TRBD1. This CDR3 is built from 16 residues. Germline CDR1 reads LNHDA; CDR2 reads SQIVND (reference sequence). Germline trimming cut 5 bases from V and 3 bases from J; bases unmatched to any gene: 11. This chain's CDR3 is CASSGKDRVGTDTQYF. The CDR3 nucleotides read TGTGCCAGTAGTGGAAAAGACAGGGTGGGTACAGATACGCAGTATTTT.

This clone occurred once. The V call is TRBV11-3, the J call TRBJ1-6; weak D call: TRBD1 (6 bases). From germline, CDR1 is SGHNT and CDR2 YENEEA. CDR3 length equals 14 residues. The V end lost 0 bases, the J end lost 6 bases, and 6 bases lay between the germline ends. The CDR3 spells CASSLEGANSPLHF. As DNA, the CDR3 is TGTGCCAGCAGCTTAGAGGGGGCTAATTCACCCCTCCACTTT.

The chain couples TRBV12-5 to TRBJ2-7; 9 bases match TRBD1. The CDR3 is 16 amino acids. V was pared by 0 bases and J by 4 bases, with 7 bases of the junction left unmatched. The V gene's germline CDR1 is LGHNT and CDR2 FRNRAP. This CDR3 is CASGLVLGQGGYEQYF. The CDR3, as DNA: TGTGCTAGTGGTTTGGTACTGGGACAGGGTGGATACGAGCAGTACTTC.

The chain employs TRBV5-6 and TRBJ2-7; 10 nucleotides match TRBD2. The V and J ends lost 0 bases and 3 bases, in that order; junction bases with no gene match: 15. Germline V CDR1 and CDR2: SGHDT, YYEEEE. This CDR3 is built from 19 residues. The CDR3 nucleotides read TGTGCCAGCAGCTTGGTCCTCTCAGGCCTAGCGGGGGAACACTACGAGCAGTACTTC. It codes for CASSLVLSGLAGEHYEQYF.

The CDR3 here is CASSPRLGGTGELFF. In nucleotides, the CDR3 is TGTGCCAGCAGCCCCCGACTGGGGGGGACCGGGGAGCTGTTTTTT. The J gene is TRBJ2-2, the V gene TRBV5-6; 7 positions match TRBD2. V lost 4 bases and J lost 5; bases outside the gene matches: 8. CDR3 length equals 15 residues. Germline CDR1 reads SGHDT; CDR2 reads YYEEEE.

The chain recombines TRBV6-5 with TRBJ2-5; the D gene is possibly TRBD2 (5 bases). V dropped 2 bases and J dropped 4 bases, with 11 bases sitting between them. From germline, CDR1 is MNHEY and CDR2 SVGAGI. This CDR3 spans 14 amino acids. The CDR3 DNA reads as TGTGCCAGCAGTTACCTTAGCCGGGGAGAGACCCAGTACTTC. Encoded protein: CASSYLSRGETQYF.